The subject of this entry is one T cell receptor beta chain. The antigen is unknown. V was clipped by 5 bases and J by 1 base; unmatched bases: 11. The CDR3 has 18 amino acids. Germline-derived CDR1 and CDR2 are SGHTA and FQGTGA. The data derive from a study of cytomegalovirus exposure and HLA in healthy donors. Findings and limits, study-wide: In an earlier analysis, about 87% or about 30%: the productive usage of most TCR beta V segments.

Amplification used 60 Vbeta primers and 13 Jbeta primers. Some clones are missing from TCRdb's copy, which holds only in-frame ones; the method was immunoSEQ multiplex PCR. This table has 150,000 or so clones, 80% to 85% appearing once. The sequenced sample consisted of PBMCs. The chain links TRBV7-3 to TRBJ2-1; the match to TRBD1 covers 10 bases. The clonotype comes from a man between 45 and 60 years old in good health and CMV-seropositive. CDR3 sequence reads: CASSTTRTGGLSYNEQFF. CDR3 in DNA: TGTGCCAGCAGCACAACGAGGACAGGGGGTTTGTCCTACAATGAGCAGTTCTTC.